The rows below give T cell receptor beta chains drawn from one sample of a study of CD8+ T cells in alopecia areata. TCRdb's copy holds only in-frame clones and misses some; the assay was immunoSEQ multiplex PCR. The sample shows roughly 110,000 clones, roughly 84% of them seen only once. Sample: CD8+ T cells sorted from blood, taken at week 24, from a patient treated with tofacitinib. The receptor source for this set is a human donor with alopecia areata. CDR3s include the opening cysteine and the closing phenylalanine or tryptophan. D genes are given only for firm matches. Some rows mark clone size as missing; the rest say once, few, many or name a class of expanded clone.

j_call,d_call,v_call,clone_size,cdr3_nt,cdr3_aa
TRBJ2-7,-,TRBV21-1,-,TGTGCCAGCAGCAAAGTGGTAGCGGGTAAAACCTCCTACGAGCAGTACTTC,CASSKVVAGKTSYEQYF
TRBJ2-3,-,TRBV7-9,-,TGTGCCAGCAGCTCCACCTCATCGAACACTTTAACGCAGTATTTT,CASSSTSSNTLTQYF
TRBJ2-3,-,TRBV29-1,-,TGCAGCGTTGTGGGCGTTAGCACAGATACGCAGTATTTT,CSVVGVSTDTQYF
TRBJ1-1,-,TRBV9,-,TGTGCCAGCAGCCAGCAACCTTCATCGGACTCCTCCGTGAGGGCTTTCTTT,CASSQQPSSDSSVRAFF
TRBJ1-1,-,TRBV19,-,TGTGCCAGTAGTAAAGGATTCGCTGAAGCTTTCTTT,CASSKGFAEAFF
TRBJ2-1,-,TRBV4-3,-,TGCGCCAGCAGCCAAGTAAACACCGGACACAATGAGCAGTTCTTC,CASSQVNTGHNEQFF
TRBJ2-7,TRBD1,TRBV2,-,TGTGCCAGCAGGGACAGGGGGCTCTACGAGCAGTACTTC,CASRDRGLYEQYF
TRBJ2-1,TRBD2,TRBV7-2,-,TGTGCCAGCAGCTTAGTGGCTAGCGGGGGGATTAACAATGAGCAGTTCTTC,CASSLVASGGINNEQFF
TRBJ2-7,TRBD1,TRBV7-6,-,TGTGCCAGCAGCTTAGGTACAGGGGGCGAAAACGAGCAGTACTTC,CASSLGTGGENEQYF
TRBJ2-1,-,TRBV5-6,-,TGTGCCAGCAGCTTGATTCACAATGAGCAGTTCTTC,CASSLIHNEQFF
TRBJ2-1,TRBD2,TRBV5-4,-,TGTGCCAGCAGACTAGCGGGGAGTTACAATGAGCAGTTCTTC,CASRLAGSYNEQFF
TRBJ1-4,-,TRBV5-1,-,TGCGCCAGCAGCTTGCACCCGGGGGATGAAAAACTGTTTTTT,CASSLHPGDEKLFF
TRBJ2-5,TRBD2,TRBV7-3,once,TGTGCCAGCAGCTTCGGACTAGGAGAGACCCAGTACTTC,CASSFGLGETQYF
TRBJ1-3,TRBD1,TRBV7-2,-,TGTGCCAGCAGCTTAGGACAGGGGCCTGGAAACACCATATATTTT,CASSLGQGPGNTIYF
TRBJ2-2,TRBD2,TRBV11-2,-,TGTGCCAGCAGCTTAAACGTACTAGCGGGCCTGGGGTCCGGGGAGCTGTTTTTT,CASSLNVLAGLGSGELFF
TRBJ2-1,TRBD2,TRBV4-1,-,TGCGCCAGCAGCCAAGTAGCGGGGGGGACTCCCAATGAGCAGTTCTTC,CASSQVAGGTPNEQFF
TRBJ2-7,-,TRBV14,-,TGTGCCAGCAGCCCGACGGGGGCGGGGGAGCAGTACTTC,CASSPTGAGEQYF
TRBJ2-2,-,TRBV11-3,-,TGTGCCAGCAGCACCCATTTCGGGCGGAACACCGGGGAGCTGTTTTTT,CASSTHFGRNTGELFF
TRBJ2-5,-,TRBV7-6,-,TGTGCCAGCAGCTTAGTGGGGGCCGGGCGACAAGAGACCCAGTACTTC,CASSLVGAGRQETQYF
TRBJ2-7,-,TRBV11-3,-,TGTGCCAGCGGGCTATGGGGACCCTACGAGCAGTACTTC,CASGLWGPYEQYF
TRBJ1-3,-,TRBV6-5,-,TGTGCCAGCAAAGGACCGAGCTCTGGAAACACCATATATTTT,CASKGPSSGNTIYF
TRBJ1-2,-,TRBV13,-,TGTGCCAGCAGCTGGTCGGGGTCGGGGCATGGCTACACCTTC,CASSWSGSGHGYTF
TRBJ2-1,-,TRBV19,few,TGTGCCAGTAGTATAGGCCTAGCGCAGTTCTTC,CASSIGLAQFF
TRBJ1-4,-,TRBV4-1,-,TGCGCCAGCAGCCTAATTGGGGAGGATGAAAAACTGTTTTTT,CASSLIGEDEKLFF
TRBJ2-2,-,TRBV6-6,-,TGTGCCAGCAGTTACCCGGGGGCCGGGGAGCTGTTTTTT,CASSYPGAGELFF
TRBJ1-1,-,TRBV2,-,TGTGCCAGCAGTGAATGGGCGGGCGCCACTGAAGCTTTCTTT,CASSEWAGATEAFF
TRBJ2-1,-,TRBV7-9,-,TGTGCCAGCAGCTTTGACGACTCTGAGCAGTTCTTC,CASSFDDSEQFF
TRBJ2-1,-,TRBV7-9,-,TGTGCCAGCAGTTTATCGCGGCGGGAGCAGTTCTTC,CASSLSRREQFF
TRBJ2-3,-,TRBV5-1,-,TGCGCCAGCAGCTTGTCTCGGGGGAGTGTCAAAGATACGCAGTATTTT,CASSLSRGSVKDTQYF
TRBJ1-6,TRBD1,TRBV28,-,TGTGCCAGCAGACCCCGGACAGGGGTTATTTCACCCCTCCACTTT,CASRPRTGVISPLHF